Below are 32 T cell receptor beta chains sequenced from a single sample in a study of human T cells and chemical hapten exposure (dated by TCRdb to about 2021). The time point label, read with the paper, signifies: patch test 2, 6 weeks after DPC sensitization. What the treatment or condition label conveys for this sample: therapeutic diphenylcyclopropenone sensitization with weekly scalp DPC. The library was built by means of RACE. The sequencing machine was a NextSeq 500. In-frame beta chains were kept once TCRdb had trimmed the public reads at Q25 with fastp and called clones with MiXCR. CDR3 protein sequences are deduplicated, and each keeps its most common genes and DNA. For this sample there are 350,000 to 400,000 distinct CDR3 sequences; 6% to 7% appear just once. Less than 6.5% of the sample comes from the top ten. The sample in question was whole blood, obtained in connection with sensitization to the hapten diphenylcyclopropenone (DPC). The source is a woman aged 18 to 35 with alopecia areata. Some clones in this sample may be carry-over from other donors' samples.

This clonotype was found a few times. The gene calls are TRBV10-3 and TRBJ1-1; 10 nucleotides line up with TRBD1. J was trimmed by 8 bases and V by 10 bases; bases with no gene match: 10. Germline V gives CDR1 ENHRY, CDR2 SYGVKD. CDR3 length equals 13 residues. The CDR3 DNA follows: TGTGCCAACTCTATTGACAGGGGGCAGGAAGCTTTCTTT. Translating it yields CANSIDRGQEAFF.

This clonotype showed up just a few times. Written as DNA, the CDR3 is TGTGCCAGCAGCCGTCCGGCTAGCACAGATACGCAGTATTTT. Translating it yields CASSRPASTDTQYF. The chain has TRBV27 and TRBJ2-3, with D unresolved. The CDR3 loop spans 14 amino acids. The germline V gene has CDR1 MNHEY and CDR2 SMNVEV (reference sequence). The V and J ends lost 6 bases and 0 bases respectively, with 10 bases between them.

The V and J genes are TRBV2 and TRBJ2-7; tentatively, D is TRBD1 or TRBD2 (5 bases each). CDR1 and CDR2 from the germline V gene are SNHLY and FYNNEI. This CDR3 spans 13 amino acids. V was clipped by 6 bases and J by 3 bases, with 12 bases between them. In nucleotides, the CDR3 is TGTGCCAGCAGCCAAGCTGGGGGCTACGAGCAGTACTTC. This translates into CASSQAGGYEQYF.

This clonotype has only a few counts. The chain has TRBV7-9 and TRBJ2-5; a possible D gene is TRBD2 (6 bases). V lost 4 bases and J lost 1, with 10 bases in between. Germline V gives CDR1 SEHNR, CDR2 FQNEAQ (reference sequence). The CDR3 sequence is 14 residues long. CDR3 in DNA: TGTGCCAGCAGCTCCCCCGGGGGCCAAGAGACCCAGTACTTC. It translates to CASSSPGGQETQYF.

This clonotype was seen only a few times. V is TRBV7-9 and J is TRBJ2-3; D possibly corresponds to TRBD2 (6 bases). CDR1 and CDR2 from the germline V gene are SEHNR and FQNEAQ (reference sequence). V lost 5 bases to trimming and J lost 0 bases, with 12 bases between them. The CDR3 consists of 15 residues. CDR3 sequence: CASSPVGTSTDTQYF. For the CDR3, the DNA is TGTGCCAGCAGCCCTGTAGGGACTAGCACAGATACGCAGTATTTT.

The CDR3 DNA reads as TGTGCCAGCAGTGAAGTCAATTCGGCTGGCTACACCTTC. Translation: CASSEVNSAGYTF. The V call is TRBV2, the J call TRBJ1-2; D uncertain. Trimming removed 1 base at V and 7 bases at J, with 10 bases between. Germline V gene sequence: CDR1 SNHLY, CDR2 FYNNEI. This CDR3 comprises 13 residues.

The chain recombines TRBV10-3 with TRBJ2-1; the match to TRBD2 covers 11 bases. Germline lookup yields CDR1 ENHRY and CDR2 SYGVKD. The CDR3 runs 12 residues. Trimming took 10 bases from V and 5 from J; bases not matched to a gene: 1. The chain's CDR3 is CATTSGDNEQFF. In DNA, the CDR3 is TGTGCCACGACTAGCGGGGACAATGAGCAGTTCTTC.

The table lists this clonotype with many counts. The CDR3 sequence: CSGRDRAETQYF. CDR3 nucleotides: TGCAGCGGCCGGGACAGGGCGGAGACCCAGTACTTC. The chain uses TRBV29-1 and TRBJ2-5; 9 positions agree with TRBD1. The CDR3 length is 12 residues. Germline-derived CDR1 and CDR2 are SQVTM and ANQGSEA. V lost 7 bases and J lost 5; bases outside the gene matches: 5.

In its sample, this clonotype was seen a few times. The V call is TRBV2, the J call TRBJ1-5; 7 bases line up with TRBD1. J was trimmed by 5 bases and V by 6 bases; bases with no gene match: 7. Germline V gene sequence: CDR1 SNHLY, CDR2 FYNNEI. The CDR3 has 14 amino acids. The CDR3 region is CASSPDRPDQPQHF. As DNA, the CDR3 is TGTGCCAGCAGCCCGGACAGGCCCGATCAGCCCCAGCATTTT. The full variable domain, in which reference TRBV2 and TRBJ1-5 provide the parts outside the CDR3, is EPEVTQTPSHQVTQMGQEVILRCVPISNHLYFYWYRQILGQKVEFLVSFYNNEISEKSEIFDDQFSVERPDGSNFTLKIRSTKLEDSAMYFCASSPDRPDQPQHFGDGTRLSIL.

This clonotype was observed a few times. This chain uses TRBV18 with TRBJ2-7, with TRBD2 matching over 8 bases. With V trimmed by 2 bases and J by 6 bases, 9 bases remained unmatched. Germline V gene data show CDR1 as KGHSH and CDR2 as LQKENI. The CDR3 spans 15 residues. In DNA form, the CDR3 reads TGTGCCAGCTCACCAGAGTCGCGGGGGGCCAGCGAGCAGTACTTC. Protein product: CASSPESRGASEQYF. Full variable domain (outside the CDR3, taken from reference TRBV18 and TRBJ2-7): NAGVMQNPRHLVRRRGQEARLRCSPMKGHSHVYWYRQLPEEGLKFMVYLQKENIIDESGMPKERFSAEFPKEGPSILRIQQVVRGDSAAYFCASSPESRGASEQYFGPGTRLTVT.

The genes are TRBV5-1 and TRBJ1-1; TRBD1 matches 7 bases. This CDR3 region has 16 residues. With V trimmed by 6 bases and J by 0 bases, 11 bases remained unmatched. Per germline, CDR1 SGHRS and CDR2 YFSETQ. The CDR3: CASNPAPTGLNTEAFF. The CDR3 DNA reads as TGCGCCAGCAACCCAGCACCGACAGGGTTGAACACTGAAGCTTTCTTT.

The chain uses TRBV11-2 and TRBJ2-1; D uncertain. V was pared by 3 bases and J by 0 bases, with 15 bases between. The CDR3 runs to 17 residues. Germline loops: CDR1 SGHAT, CDR2 FQNNGV. CDR3 loop: CASSFYLGGSSYNEQFF. The DNA for the CDR3 is TGTGCCAGCAGCTTTTATCTCGGCGGAAGCTCCTACAATGAGCAGTTCTTC.

This clonotype occurred many times. V is TRBV12-3 or TRBV12-4 and J is TRBJ1-2; D gene uncertain. V was pared by 9 bases and J by 4 bases, with 21 bases between. The CDR3 has 15 residues. The chain's CDR3 is CASRAGSHGGYGYTF. CDR3 nucleotide sequence: TGTGCCAGTAGAGCTGGTTCCCACGGAGGCTATGGCTACACCTTC.

This clonotype was picked up a small number of times. The chain links TRBV6-1 to TRBJ2-1, with 9 nucleotides matching TRBD2. V gave up 6 bases and J gave up 8 bases; unmatched junction bases: 20. Germline V gives CDR1 MNHNS, CDR2 SASEGT. The length of the CDR3 is 18 residues. This CDR3 is CASSHGPQRGATGDEQFF. The CDR3 DNA reads TGTGCCAGCAGCCACGGCCCCCAGCGGGGGGCCACTGGGGATGAGCAGTTCTTC.

This chain links TRBV10-3 with TRBJ1-2; D remains ambiguous. The ends were cut back, 2 bases at V and 7 bases at J, with 8 bases in the middle. Germline V lookup: CDR1 ENHRY, CDR2 SYGVKD. CDR3 length: 12 amino acids. CDR3 coding DNA: TGTGCCATCAGTGAGGGTCTCGGTGGCTACACCTTC. Translating it yields CAISEGLGGYTF.

V usage is TRBV5-4 and J usage is TRBJ2-7, with 9 positions matching TRBD1. The CDR3 totals 14 residues. Germline assignment: CDR1 SGHNT and CDR2 YYREEE (reference sequence). V lost 5 bases and J lost 4; bases outside the gene matches: 7. The CDR3, as DNA: TGTGCCAGCAGTCAACAGGGGGCGGGGTACGAGCAGTACTTC. Its protein product is CASSQQGAGYEQYF.

This clonotype has ten or more counts. The V and J genes are TRBV20-1 and TRBJ1-5; D possibly corresponds to TRBD1 (6 bases). This CDR3 is built from 13 residues. The V gene lost 3 bases and the J gene lost 6 bases, with 12 bases spanning the gap. Per germline, CDR1 DFQATT and CDR2 SNEGSKA (reference sequence). CDR3 region: CSARPTGPQPQHF. The CDR3 DNA reads as TGCAGTGCTAGGCCCACAGGGCCTCAGCCCCAGCATTTT.

The V and J genes are TRBV27 and TRBJ2-1; TRBD2 aligns across 11 bases. V lost 6 bases to trimming and J lost 6 bases; unmatched junction nucleotides: 7. The CDR3 is made up of 15 amino acids. Germline CDR1 reads MNHEY; CDR2 reads SMNVEV (reference sequence). The DNA of the CDR3 is TGTGCCAGCAGCCTACTAGCGGGGGCTTTCAATGAGCAGTTCTTC. Translation: CASSLLAGAFNEQFF.

This clonotype was counted many times. V usage is TRBV7-2 and J usage is TRBJ1-5; no clear D. The V end was cut by 5 bases, the J end by 1 base, with 21 bases between. The germline CDR1 and CDR2 sequences are SGHTA and FQGNSA. The CDR3 loop spans 18 amino acids. In nucleotides, the CDR3 is TGTGCCAGCAGCCCCTTAGCGTATGGGGTAACGAGCAATCAGCCCCAGCATTTT. Translating gives CASSPLAYGVTSNQPQHF. The full variable domain, in which reference TRBV7-2 and TRBJ1-5 provide the parts outside the CDR3, is GAGVSQSPSNKVTEKGKDVELRCDPISGHTALYWYRQSLGQGLEFLIYFQGNSAPDKSGLPSDRFSAERTGGSVSTLTIQRTQQEDSAVYLCASSPLAYGVTSNQPQHFGDGTRLSIL.

V is TRBV4-3 and J is TRBJ2-6; D is unresolved. CDR1 is LGHNA and CDR2 is YSLEER in the germline V gene. This CDR3 comprises 18 residues. With 0 bases removed from V and 4 bases from J, the gap between germline ends came to 16 bases. Written as DNA, the CDR3 is TGCGCCAGCAGCCAAGATACCCCCCGGCTTTCAGGGGCCAACGTCCTGACTTTC. Amino acid sequence: CASSQDTPRLSGANVLTF.

The sample holds a few counts of this clonotype. V and J are TRBV5-1 and TRBJ1-6; 7 bases are shared with TRBD1. The CDR3 length is 16 residues. V trimming: 0 bases; J trimming: 5 bases; junction bases outside the gene matches: 5. Germline V gene data show CDR1 as SGHRS and CDR2 as YFSETQ. CDR3 nucleotides: TGCGCCAGCAGCTTGGAAGGGACAGTAAATAATTCACCCCTCCACTTT. It codes for CASSLEGTVNNSPLHF.

This clonotype was picked up a small number of times. CDR3 protein: CASSIDQGSALSPLHF. CDR3 bases: TGTGCCAGCAGTATTGACCAGGGGAGTGCGTTGTCACCCCTCCACTTT. The chain recombines TRBV2 with TRBJ1-6; D is possibly TRBD1 (6 bases). This CDR3 is built from 16 residues. V was shortened by 5 bases and J by 10 bases, with 21 bases between the two germline ends. Germline V gives CDR1 SNHLY, CDR2 FYNNEI.

This chain links TRBV7-8 with TRBJ2-7; 8 nucleotides align to TRBD1. J was trimmed by 3 bases and V by 5 bases; bases with no gene match: 12. Germline CDR1 reads SGHVS; CDR2 reads FQNEAQ. CDR3 length: 16 residues. The CDR3 is CASSPFPSGGLYEQYF. The CDR3 bases are TGTGCCAGCAGCCCCTTTCCGTCAGGGGGCCTCTACGAGCAGTACTTC.

This clonotype turned up a few times. The chain employs TRBV6-2 or TRBV6-3 and TRBJ1-1; D remains unclear. Germline V gene lookup returns CDR1 MNHEY and CDR2 SVGEGT. This CDR3 is 13 amino acids long. V dropped 4 bases and J dropped 5 bases, with 11 bases sitting between them. The CDR3 bases are TGTGCCAGCAGTTTCCAACAAGGGACTGAAGCTTTCTTT. It translates to CASSFQQGTEAFF.

There are many counts of this clonotype. The chain uses TRBV24-1 and TRBJ1-5; D is undetermined. V was pared by 3 bases and J by 0 bases, with 8 bases between. Germline CDR1 and CDR2: KGHDR and SFDVKD. The CDR3 has 15 amino acids. The CDR3 DNA sequence: TGTGCCACCAGTGATCCCCGGGCTAGCAATCAGCCCCAGCATTTT. This encodes CATSDPRASNQPQHF.

This clonotype was detected a few times. The chain uses TRBV12-3 or TRBV12-4 and TRBJ1-1, with TRBD1 identical over 8 bases. This CDR3 has 14 amino acids. J was trimmed by 5 bases and V by 5 bases; bases with no gene match: 7. This CDR3 reads CASSGQGSSTEAFF. CDR3 nucleotide sequence: TGTGCCAGCAGTGGACAGGGCTCATCGACTGAAGCTTTCTTT.

V gene TRBV19 combines with J gene TRBJ1-1; D unclear. The V end was cut by 5 bases, the J end by 4 bases, with 17 bases between. The CDR3 covers 15 residues. CDR1 and CDR2 (germline): LNHDA, SQIVND (reference sequence). CDR3 DNA: TGTGCCAGTAGTCCCCCGGGATATCGGGGCACTGAAGCTTTCTTT. Translation gives CASSPPGYRGTEAFF.

This clonotype has a count of ten or more. The V and J genes are TRBV12-3 or TRBV12-4 and TRBJ2-6; D gene uncertain. Trimming pared 4 bases from V and 0 bases from J, leaving 7 bases between. The length of the CDR3 is 15 residues. CDR3 sequence (DNA): TGTGCCAGCAGTTCTCAGGACTCTGGGGCCAACGTCCTGACTTTC. It is translated as CASSSQDSGANVLTF.

V and J are TRBV28 and TRBJ2-6, with a possible D match to TRBD2 (5 bases). Germline V gene data show CDR1 as MDHEN and CDR2 as SYDVKM. Deletions cut 1 base from V and 3 bases from J, with 7 bases between. CDR3 length equals 15 residues. The CDR3 loop is CASSLLEDGANVLTF. In DNA form, the CDR3 reads TGTGCCAGCAGTTTATTGGAGGATGGGGCCAACGTCCTGACTTTC.

This sequence joins TRBV27 and TRBJ2-3; D remains ambiguous. The CDR3 spans 16 residues. Germline CDR1 reads MNHEY; CDR2 reads SMNVEV (reference sequence). Trimming took off 4 bases at V and 0 bases at J, with 14 bases between the two ends. The CDR3 loop reads CASSSADWRSTDTQYF. As DNA, the CDR3 is TGTGCCAGCAGTTCGGCCGATTGGCGTAGCACAGATACGCAGTATTTT.

This clonotype was recorded a few times. The chain links TRBV7-2 to TRBJ2-3; 10 nucleotides align to TRBD2. Trimming took 3 bases from V and 6 from J; bases not matched to a gene: 9. There are 16 residues in the CDR3. Per germline, CDR1 SGHTA and CDR2 FQGNSA. The CDR3 protein is CASSFASGGYGDTQYF. In DNA form, the CDR3 reads TGTGCCAGCAGCTTCGCTAGCGGGGGATACGGGGATACGCAGTATTTT.

The CDR3 DNA reads TGTGCCAGCAGTGAACCCAGGGAAGCTTTCTTT. This sequence encodes CASSEPREAFF. J is TRBJ1-1 and V is TRBV2; D not resolved. In germline, CDR1 is SNHLY, CDR2 FYNNEI. V was shortened by 2 bases and J by 8 bases, with 6 bases between the two germline ends. This CDR3 is 11 amino acids long.